The 32 T cell receptor beta chains given below trace back to one sample, sequenced in a study of blood T cell repertoires in COVID-19. The table came from immunoSEQ multiplex PCR; TCRdb's copy has only in-frame clones and leaves some out. The sample has about 210,000 clones; 75% to 90% are singletons. The sequenced material came from peripheral blood. The receptors were gathered from a man aged 55 to 69 with acute or convalescent COVID-19.

This chain joins TRBV5-5 and TRBJ1-2, with D perhaps matching TRBD1 (6 bases). The V end was cut by 4 bases, the J end by 0 bases, with 10 bases between. Germline V CDR1 and CDR2: SGHKS, YYEKEE (reference sequence). This CDR3 spans 14 amino acids. The CDR3 DNA reads TGTGCCAGCAGCCTGGACAGCACTAACTATGGCTACACCTTC. It yields the protein CASSLDSTNYGYTF.

J is TRBJ1-4 and V is TRBV5-1, with D tentatively TRBD1 (5 bases). The V end was cut by 0 bases, the J end by 8 bases, with 20 bases between. This CDR3 comprises 17 residues. Germline CDR1 SGHRS, CDR2 YFSETQ. CDR3 nucleotides: TGCGCCAGCAGCTTGGCCAGGGCAGGTGATGGGCTCGAAAAACTGTTTTTT. It translates to CASSLARAGDGLEKLFF.

This clone has a handful of counts. This chain links TRBV4-1 with TRBJ2-1, with TRBD2 matching over 9 bases. CDR1 is MGHRA and CDR2 is YSYEKL in the germline V gene. V dropped 1 base and J dropped 3; count of bases not matched to a gene: 10. This CDR3 region has 18 residues. CDR3 sequence reads: CASSQVLGLAGIYNEQFF. CDR3 DNA: TGCGCCAGCAGCCAAGTACTGGGGCTAGCGGGAATCTACAATGAGCAGTTCTTC.

This clone was counted a few times. The V gene is TRBV7-2, the J gene TRBJ1-1, with 11 bases aligning to TRBD1. The germline V gene encodes CDR1 SGHTA and CDR2 FQGNSA. This CDR3 has 18 residues. The V and J ends lost 5 bases and 0 bases, in that order; junction bases with no gene match: 11. CDR3 bases: TGTGCCAGCAGCCCGTGGACAGGGGGCATAGTGGTGAACACTGAAGCTTTCTTT. This translates into CASSPWTGGIVVNTEAFF.

The chain couples TRBV6-1 to TRBJ2-2, with 8 bases lining up with TRBD1. There are 15 residues in the CDR3. Germline assignment: CDR1 MNHNS and CDR2 SASEGT. Trimming cost V 3 bases and J 5 bases; bases outside gene matches: 5. CDR3 protein: CASSEQGAGTGELFF. Here the CDR3 DNA reads TGTGCCAGCAGTGAGCAGGGGGCAGGAACCGGGGAGCTGTTTTTT.

This clone has only a few counts. The rearrangement links TRBV15 to TRBJ2-4; TRBD1 matches at 9 bases. Germline assignment: CDR1 LNHNV and CDR2 YYDKDF (reference sequence). CDR3 length: 17 amino acids. V lost 0 bases, J lost 6 bases, and 9 bases stayed unmatched. The CDR3 nucleotides read TGTGCCACCAGCAGAGACCGCCCTGGACAGGGGACAAACATTCAGTACTTC. Encoded protein: CATSRDRPGQGTNIQYF.

This sequence joins TRBV2 and TRBJ2-7; 9 nucleotides match TRBD1. Germline lookup yields CDR1 SNHLY and CDR2 FYNNEI. The ends lost 7 bases at V and 9 bases at J; junction bases unmatched: 10. This CDR3 spans 13 amino acids. CDR3 in DNA: TGTGCCAGCACTTATAACAGGGGGCAGGGGCAGTACTTC. Amino acids: CASTYNRGQGQYF.

The CDR3, as DNA: TGCAGTGCTAGAGGGCTCAATGAGCAGTTCTTC. Its translation is CSARGLNEQFF. The chain employs TRBV20-1 and TRBJ2-1; D not resolved. V lost 1 base and J lost 6, with 4 bases in between. The CDR3 totals 11 residues. Looked up from germline, CDR1 is DFQATT and CDR2 is SNEGSKA (reference sequence).

This chain joins TRBV3-1 (or the pseudogene TRBV3-2) and TRBJ2-7; 10 bases line up with TRBD2. The CDR3 consists of 15 residues. V was clipped by 6 bases and J by 1 base; unmatched bases: 6. Per the germline V gene, CDR1 is LGHDT and CDR2 is YNNKEL (reference sequence). In DNA form, the CDR3 reads TGTGCCAGCAGTTACGGACTAGCGGTGTCCTACGAGCAGTACTTC. This encodes CASSYGLAVSYEQYF.

The chain recombines TRBV10-1 with TRBJ2-1; D not resolved. Trimming shortened V by 5 bases and J by 4 bases, and 3 bases separated the two germline ends. CDR1 is WNHNN, CDR2 SYGVQD, per germline (reference sequence). The CDR3 is 11 amino acids. The CDR3 spells CASSTYNEQFF. In DNA, the CDR3 is TGCGCCAGCAGTACATACAATGAGCAGTTCTTC.

The chain is built from TRBV9 and TRBJ2-7; the D is unclear. Germline loops: CDR1 SGDLS, CDR2 YYNGEE. Trimming left V 3 bases short and J 3 bases short, with 7 bases between. The CDR3 sequence is 12 residues long. The CDR3 coding sequence is TGTGCCAGCAGCGGAAGCAACTACGAGCAGTACTTC. Amino acids: CASSGSNYEQYF.

This chain uses TRBV6-2 or TRBV6-3 with TRBJ2-1, with a weak D call TRBD2 (6 bases). This CDR3 region has 18 residues. Germline lookup yields CDR1 MNHEY and CDR2 SVGEGT. Trimming took off 6 bases at V and 2 bases at J, with 23 bases between the two ends. CDR3 DNA: TGTGCCAGCAGACCTACCGCCTTGGCGGGGCGTACCTACAATGAGCAGTTCTTC. It specifies CASRPTALAGRTYNEQFF.

This rearrangement joins TRBV6-5 to TRBJ2-1, with a tentative D call TRBD2 (6 bases). Trimming took 5 bases from V and 15 from J, leaving 20 bases between them. Germline values: CDR1 MNHEY, CDR2 SVGAGI. The CDR3 runs 13 residues. CDR3 nucleotides: TGTGCCAGCAGTAACGGGCTTCAGACTAGGACGTTCTTC. This codes for CASSNGLQTRTFF.

This sequence joins TRBV5-1 and TRBJ2-5; no clear D gene. This CDR3 has 14 amino acids. Germline V gives CDR1 SGHRS, CDR2 YFSETQ. V was shortened by 2 bases and J by 4 bases, with 12 bases between the two germline ends. In nucleotides, the CDR3 is TGCGCCAGCAGCTTAGAGCTCCGCCCAGAGACCCAGTACTTC. This codes for CASSLELRPETQYF.

There are a few counts of this clone. The J gene is TRBJ2-1, the V gene TRBV11-2; possible D gene TRBD2, 6 bases. This CDR3 region has 15 residues. The ends were cut back, 1 base at V and 5 bases at J, with 12 bases in the middle. CDR1 is SGHAT, CDR2 FQNNGV, per germline. CDR3 DNA sequence: TGTGCCAGCAGCTTAGCGGGGGACCTAAACAATGAGCAGTTCTTC. It encodes CASSLAGDLNNEQFF. Drawing the rest from reference TRBV11-2 and TRBJ2-1, the complete variable domain is EAGVAQSPRYKIIEKRQSVAFWCNPISGHATLYWYQQILGQGPKLLIQFQNNGVVDDSQLPKDRFSAERLKGVDSTLKIQPAKLEDSAVYLCASSLAGDLNNEQFFGPGTRLTVL.

The V and J genes are TRBV7-9 and TRBJ1-2; 8 nucleotides agree with TRBD1. The CDR3 is 13 residues long. Germline lookup yields CDR1 SEHNR and CDR2 FQNEAQ (reference sequence). Trimming removed 5 bases from V and 7 bases from J; junction bases left unmatched: 6. CDR3 residues: CASSRTGLSGYTF. In nucleotides, the CDR3 is TGTGCCAGCAGCCGGACAGGGTTGAGTGGCTACACCTTC. The variable domain in full, with the rest retrieved from reference TRBV7-9 and TRBJ1-2, is DTGVSQNPRHKITKRGQNVTFRCDPISEHNRLYWYRQTLGQGPEFLTYFQNEAQLEKSRLLSDRFSAERPKGSFSTLEIQRTEQGDSAMYLCASSRTGLSGYTFGSGTRLTVV.

V is TRBV10-3 and J is TRBJ1-5; 10 nucleotides line up with TRBD1. Germline V gene data show CDR1 as ENHRY and CDR2 as SYGVKD. The CDR3 is made up of 14 amino acids. J was trimmed by 7 bases and V by 6 bases; bases with no gene match: 6. The CDR3: CAISLGQGDQPQHF. The CDR3 DNA sequence: TGTGCCATCAGCCTAGGACAGGGGGACCAGCCCCAGCATTTT.

V gene TRBV1 combines with J gene TRBJ2-2; the table's D call of TRBD2 was not tested on the DNA. TRBV1 is a known pseudogene. This CDR3 has 17 residues. CDR3 in DNA: TGCACCAGCAGCGAAACCGGGACTAGCGGGGTAATCGGGGAGCTGTTTTTT. It encodes CTSSETGTSGVIGELFF.

The chain recombines TRBV4-1 with TRBJ2-4; 7 positions agree with TRBD1. V was pared by 4 bases and J by 2 bases, with 2 bases of the junction left unmatched. In germline, CDR1 is MGHRA, CDR2 YSYEKL. This CDR3 is 14 amino acids long. The CDR3 sequence: CASSLTGTKNIQYF. The CDR3 nucleotides are TGCGCCAGCAGCCTGACAGGGACCAAAAACATTCAGTACTTC.

The rearrangement joins TRBV27 to TRBJ1-1; perhaps TRBD1 as D (5 bases). V was shortened by 1 base and J by 3 bases, with 9 bases between the two germline ends. CDR3 length: 14 residues. Germline V gives CDR1 MNHEY, CDR2 SMNVEV (reference sequence). The CDR3: CASSLWAGYTEAFF. CDR3 DNA: TGTGCCAGCAGTTTATGGGCAGGGTACACTGAAGCTTTCTTT.

J is TRBJ2-1 and V is TRBV30; no firm D call. This CDR3 has 12 amino acids. Trimming cost V 4 bases and J 7 bases, with 11 bases left between them. Germline V gives CDR1 GTSNPN, CDR2 SVGIG (reference sequence). The CDR3: CAWTVSRNEQFF. The CDR3 coding sequence is TGTGCCTGGACTGTTTCCCGTAATGAGCAGTTCTTC.

The rearrangement joins TRBV5-6 to TRBJ1-5, with 8 bases matching TRBD1. The CDR3 is made up of 14 amino acids. Unmatched junction bases numbered 6, after V lost 3 bases and J lost 7 bases. Germline V gene data show CDR1 as SGHDT and CDR2 as YYEEEE. The CDR3 sequence: CASSYRGSGQPQHF. The DNA for the CDR3 is TGTGCCAGCAGCTACAGGGGGTCAGGGCAGCCCCAGCATTTT.

The chain has TRBV19 and TRBJ2-5; D is ambiguous. CDR1 and CDR2 (germline): LNHDA, SQIVND (reference sequence). The CDR3 extends over 13 amino acids. The V end was cut by 4 bases, the J end by 1 base, with 7 bases between. The CDR3 bases are TGTGCCAGTAGTAAAAATAGCCAAGAGACCCAGTACTTC. Translated: CASSKNSQETQYF.

The V gene is TRBV18, the J gene TRBJ2-1; tentative D call: TRBD2 (5 bases). The CDR3 runs 16 residues. The V end was cut by 2 bases, the J end by 0 bases, with 11 bases between. Per germline, CDR1 KGHSH and CDR2 LQKENI. The CDR3 reads CASSPIASRSYNEQFF. DNA of the CDR3: TGTGCCAGCTCACCAATAGCGTCTCGCTCCTACAATGAGCAGTTCTTC.

The chain couples TRBV18 to TRBJ2-1, with 11 bases identical to TRBD2. With V trimmed by 6 bases and J by 2 bases, 6 bases remained unmatched. The CDR3 contains 16 residues. The V gene's germline CDR1 is KGHSH and CDR2 LQKENI. CDR3 bases: TGTGCCAGCTCCATCAAGACTAGCGGGGCCTACAATGAGCAGTTCTTC. Translated, it gives CASSIKTSGAYNEQFF.

The gene calls are TRBV11-2 and TRBJ2-7; D is perhaps TRBD1 (6 bases). This CDR3 region has 15 residues. V lost 2 bases to trimming and J lost 4 bases, with 15 bases between them. Germline V gene data show CDR1 as SGHAT and CDR2 as FQNNGV. The CDR3 region is CASSLLGTGSYEQYF. The CDR3 coding sequence is TGTGCCAGCAGCTTACTTGGCACAGGGAGTTACGAGCAGTACTTC.

V and J are TRBV24-1 and TRBJ2-1, with 8 nucleotides matching TRBD1. Per germline, CDR1 KGHDR and CDR2 SFDVKD. V was clipped by 5 bases and J by 3 bases; unmatched bases: 2. The length of the CDR3 is 14 residues. In nucleotides, the CDR3 is TGTGCCACCAGTGCCACAGGGGGCTACAATGAGCAGTTCTTC. This encodes CATSATGGYNEQFF.

The gene calls are TRBV5-1 and TRBJ1-4; D not certain. This CDR3 spans 15 amino acids. Trimming shortened V by 4 bases and J by 0 bases, and 10 bases separated the two germline ends. Germline V CDR1 and CDR2: SGHRS, YFSETQ. CDR3 region: CASSRTSSTNEKLFF. In nucleotides, the CDR3 is TGCGCCAGCAGCCGTACAAGTTCAACTAATGAAAAACTGTTTTTT. The variable domain in full, with the rest retrieved from reference TRBV5-1 and TRBJ1-4, is KAGVTQTPRYLIKTRGQQVTLSCSPISGHRSVSWYQQTPGQGLQFLFEYFSETQRNKGNFPGRFSGRQFSNSRSEMNVSTLELGDSALYLCASSRTSSTNEKLFFGSGTQLSVL.

This chain connects TRBV2 to TRBJ2-2, with D maybe TRBD1 (6 bases). Germline V gives CDR1 SNHLY, CDR2 FYNNEI. CDR3 length: 15 residues. The V gene lost 7 bases and the J gene lost 2 bases, with 14 bases spanning the gap. The CDR3 DNA is TGTGCCAGCACCAGTCCGGGACAAAACACCGGGGAGCTGTTTTTT. Translating gives CASTSPGQNTGELFF.

The genes are TRBV5-1 and TRBJ2-3; 7 bases are shared with TRBD1. With V trimmed by 4 bases and J by 4 bases, 9 bases remained unmatched. The germline CDR1 and CDR2 sequences are SGHRS and YFSETQ. The CDR3 spans 15 residues. The CDR3 sequence: CASSRKGGVSDTQYF. The CDR3 DNA reads as TGCGCCAGCAGCCGAAAAGGGGGCGTATCAGATACGCAGTATTTT.

The chain links TRBV25-1 to TRBJ1-1, with 7 bases that match TRBD1. The J segment lost 6 bases and the V segment lost 6 bases, leaving 10 bases of the junction unmatched. The CDR3 is made up of 14 amino acids. Looked up from germline, CDR1 is MGHDK and CDR2 is SYGVNS. The CDR3 is CASRETGFGSEAFF. CDR3 coding DNA: TGTGCCAGCAGGGAGACAGGGTTTGGTTCTGAAGCTTTCTTT.

V is TRBV19 and J is TRBJ1-1; 7 nucleotides agree with TRBD1. Germline trimming cut 3 bases from V and 5 bases from J; bases unmatched to any gene: 12. The CDR3 is 16 amino acids. In germline, CDR1 is LNHDA, CDR2 SQIVND (reference sequence). The CDR3 region is CASSMGRQGRRTEAFF. CDR3 coding DNA: TGTGCCAGTAGTATGGGTCGACAGGGCAGAAGGACTGAAGCTTTCTTT.